The present T cell receptor (beta chain) was sequenced within a study of blood T cell repertoires in COVID-19 (dated by TCRdb to the early 2020s). As for the study more broadly: Samples from collaborators originated in the United States, Italy and Spain and spanned both the acute and convalescent phases of COVID-19. Where HLA class I and class II types were available, the types were taken from metadata supplied by the sample provider, not from assay-based typing. The repertoires were released in a freely available public database intended as a resource for research on the immune response to SARS-CoV-2. Subjects who had been exposed to COVID-19, were actively infected with it, or had recovered from it provided the deeply sampled blood TCRbeta repertoires that made up the dataset. The prospective study material was composed of cDNA or gDNA derived from T cells, B-cell-depleted T cells, or PBMCs. Samples were obtained from the ongoing ImmuneRACE study (first 160 participants) and from about 1,300 subjects provided by 6 global collaborators. Sample metadata almost always included a de-identified subject ID, COVID-19 status, age in years and sex. Overall results and qualifications from the work: How much clinical and demographic metadata was included differed by source and by participant, and the metadata was provided uncurated.

Counted from cysteine to phenylalanine, this CDR3 has 17 amino acids. Only the CDR3 DNA is retained, 51 bases long and in frame from the first base. Trimming removed 4 bases from V and 1 base from J, leaving 17 bases between the germline ends. CDR1 SGDLS and CDR2 YYNGEE were looked up in the germline V gene. Details on this clone: It has no known antigen specificity. No qualities accompany the bases; no much larger clone lies one base away.

The immunoSEQ Assay, a bias-controlled multiplex PCR, was used to amplify TCRbeta CDR3 regions from genomic DNA. Per the authors' processing: The number of nucleated cells in each sample was estimated from the amplification of reference gene primers within the assay. To quantify the absolute abundance of each unique TCRbeta CDR3 rearrangement, sequence reads were collapsed and filtered. For each sample, productive Simpson clonality was calculated as the square root of Simpson's diversity index across productive rearrangements. TCRdb limited this immuneACCESS table to in-frame rearrangements with V and J called. A share of clones is missing; checked studies link under half to unresolved V genes, and the rest is unexplained. V and J calls and clone size are given by that table; D and trimming were obtained from the DNA. The sample includes about 400,000 clones, with approximately 88% observed a single time. The top ten clones comprise 0.95% to 1.5% of the sample.

Collaborating institutions collected whole blood in K2EDTA tubes following their own protocols. Collaborator samples were shipped for TCRbeta analysis as frozen whole blood, isolated PBMCs, or DNA extracted from either sample type. Rearrangement joined TRBV9 to TRBJ2-2, and the D gene may be TRBD2, 5 bases matching. Sequencing used peripheral blood. This TCR came from a man aged 35 to 55 with acute or convalescent COVID-19. The sequence in DNA is TGTGCCAGCAGCTCCAAGCGGACCTTTGAGAACACCGGGGAGCTGTTTTTT. The encoded protein is CASSSKRTFENTGELFF. With the rest looked up from the reference TRBV9 and TRBJ2-2 genes rather than sequenced, the full variable domain is DSGVTQTPKHLITATGQRVTLRCSPRSGDLSVYWYQQSLDQGLQFLIQYYNGEERAKGNILERFSAQQFPDLHSELNLSSLELGDSALYFCASSSKRTFENTGELFFGEGSRLTVL.